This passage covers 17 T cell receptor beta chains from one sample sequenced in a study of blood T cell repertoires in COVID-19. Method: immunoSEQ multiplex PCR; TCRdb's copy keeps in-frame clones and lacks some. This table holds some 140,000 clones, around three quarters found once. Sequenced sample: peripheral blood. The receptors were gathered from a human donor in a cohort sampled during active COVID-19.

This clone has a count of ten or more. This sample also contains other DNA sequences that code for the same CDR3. The CDR3 protein is CASSQGQGEGKLFF. The CDR3 bases are TGTGCCAGCAGCCAGGGACAGGGGGAAGGAAAACTGTTTTTT. The chain uses TRBV3-1 (or the pseudogene TRBV3-2) and TRBJ1-4; 11 nucleotides line up with TRBD1. The junction had 4 bases not matched to a gene; V was cut back by 3 bases and J by 10 bases. The CDR3 is made up of 14 amino acids. Germline V lookup: CDR1 LGHDT, CDR2 YNNKEL (reference sequence).

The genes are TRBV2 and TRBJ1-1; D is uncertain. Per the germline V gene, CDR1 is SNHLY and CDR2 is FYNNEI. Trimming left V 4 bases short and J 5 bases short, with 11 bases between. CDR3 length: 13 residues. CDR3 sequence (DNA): TGTGCCAGCAGTGCCCTAGGTGGGACTGAAGCTTTCTTT. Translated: CASSALGGTEAFF.

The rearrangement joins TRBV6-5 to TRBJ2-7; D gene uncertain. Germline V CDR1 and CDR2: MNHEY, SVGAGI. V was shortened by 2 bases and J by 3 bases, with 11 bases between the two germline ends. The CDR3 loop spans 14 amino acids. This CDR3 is CASSYGQLIYEQYF. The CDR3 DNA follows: TGTGCCAGCAGTTACGGGCAGCTCATCTACGAGCAGTACTTC.

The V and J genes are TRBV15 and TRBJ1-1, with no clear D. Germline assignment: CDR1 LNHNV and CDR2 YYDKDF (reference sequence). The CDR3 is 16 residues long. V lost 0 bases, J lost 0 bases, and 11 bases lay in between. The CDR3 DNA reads TGTGCCACCAGCAGAGATCTAAGCCGGGTGAACACTGAAGCTTTCTTT. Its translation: CATSRDLSRVNTEAFF.

The CDR3 is CASSLQGAVGGELFF. Written as DNA, the CDR3 is TGTGCCAGCAGCCTACAGGGGGCGGTGGGCGGGGAGCTGTTTTTT. The J gene is TRBJ2-2, the V gene TRBV11-2, with TRBD1 matching over 9 bases. CDR1 is SGHAT and CDR2 is FQNNGV in the germline V gene. With V trimmed by 5 bases and J by 7 bases, 8 bases remained unmatched. CDR3 length equals 15 residues. The full variable domain, with the rest looked up from reference TRBV11-2 and TRBJ2-2, is EAGVAQSPRYKIIEKRQSVAFWCNPISGHATLYWYQQILGQGPKLLIQFQNNGVVDDSQLPKDRFSAERLKGVDSTLKIQPAKLEDSAVYLCASSLQGAVGGELFFGEGSRLTVL.

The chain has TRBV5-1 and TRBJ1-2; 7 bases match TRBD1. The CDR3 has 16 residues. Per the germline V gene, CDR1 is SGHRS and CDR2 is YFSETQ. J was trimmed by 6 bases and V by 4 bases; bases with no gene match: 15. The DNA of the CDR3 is TGCGCCAGCAGCCCAACCCCCCGCGGACAGGAGAATGGCTACACCTTC. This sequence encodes CASSPTPRGQENGYTF. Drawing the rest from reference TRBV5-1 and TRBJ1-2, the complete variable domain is KAGVTQTPRYLIKTRGQQVTLSCSPISGHRSVSWYQQTPGQGLQFLFEYFSETQRNKGNFPGRFSGRQFSNSRSEMNVSTLELGDSALYLCASSPTPRGQENGYTFGSGTRLTVV.

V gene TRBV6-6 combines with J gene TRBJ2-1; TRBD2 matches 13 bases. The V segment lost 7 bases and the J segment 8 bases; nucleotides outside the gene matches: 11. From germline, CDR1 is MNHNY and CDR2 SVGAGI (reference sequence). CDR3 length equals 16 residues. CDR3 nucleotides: TGTGCCAGCACCCGCACTAGCGGGGGGGCCGGCCATGAGCAGTTCTTC. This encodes CASTRTSGGAGHEQFF.

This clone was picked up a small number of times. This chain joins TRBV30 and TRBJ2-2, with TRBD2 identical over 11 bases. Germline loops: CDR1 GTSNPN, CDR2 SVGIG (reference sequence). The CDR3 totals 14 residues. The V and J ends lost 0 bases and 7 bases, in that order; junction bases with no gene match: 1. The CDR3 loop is CAWSVGTSGGELFF. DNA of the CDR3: TGTGCCTGGAGTGTCGGGACTAGCGGCGGGGAGCTGTTTTTT.

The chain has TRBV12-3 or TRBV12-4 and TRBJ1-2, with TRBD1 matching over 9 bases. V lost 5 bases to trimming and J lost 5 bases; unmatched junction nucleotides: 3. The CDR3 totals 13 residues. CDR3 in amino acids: CASSDRGVYGYTF. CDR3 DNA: TGTGCCAGCAGTGACAGGGGGGTTTATGGCTACACCTTC.

The CDR3 loop is CATSTQGSGKAFF. Here the CDR3 DNA reads TGTGCCACCAGCACTCAGGGGAGTGGCAAAGCTTTCTTT. This rearrangement joins TRBV24-1 to TRBJ1-1, with D possibly matching TRBD1 (6 bases). V dropped 7 bases and J dropped 9 bases, with 17 bases sitting between them. The germline gives CDR1 KGHDR, CDR2 SFDVKD. The length of the CDR3 is 13 residues.

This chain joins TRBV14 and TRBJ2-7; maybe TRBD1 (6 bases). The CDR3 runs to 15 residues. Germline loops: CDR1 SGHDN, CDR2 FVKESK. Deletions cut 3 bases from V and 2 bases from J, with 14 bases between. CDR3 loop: CASSHRQGTPYEQYF. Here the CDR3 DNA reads TGTGCCAGCAGCCATAGGCAGGGGACCCCCTACGAGCAGTACTTC.

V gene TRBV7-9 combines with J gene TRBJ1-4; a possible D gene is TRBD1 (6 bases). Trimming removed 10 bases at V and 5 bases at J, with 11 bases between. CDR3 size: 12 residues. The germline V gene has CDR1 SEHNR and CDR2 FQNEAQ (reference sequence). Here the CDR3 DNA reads TGTGCCACAGGGGCCGGCAATGAAAAACTGTTTTTT. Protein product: CATGAGNEKLFF. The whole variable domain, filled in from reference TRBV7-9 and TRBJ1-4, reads DTGVSQNPRHKITKRGQNVTFRCDPISEHNRLYWYRQTLGQGPEFLTYFQNEAQLEKSRLLSDRFSAERPKGSFSTLEIQRTEQGDSAMYLCATGAGNEKLFFGSGTQLSVL.

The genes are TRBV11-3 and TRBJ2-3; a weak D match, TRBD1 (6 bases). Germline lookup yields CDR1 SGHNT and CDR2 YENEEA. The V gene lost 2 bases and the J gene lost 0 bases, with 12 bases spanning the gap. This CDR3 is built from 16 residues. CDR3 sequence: CASSLQMTGSTDTQYF. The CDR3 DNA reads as TGTGCCAGCAGCTTACAAATGACAGGCAGCACAGATACGCAGTATTTT.

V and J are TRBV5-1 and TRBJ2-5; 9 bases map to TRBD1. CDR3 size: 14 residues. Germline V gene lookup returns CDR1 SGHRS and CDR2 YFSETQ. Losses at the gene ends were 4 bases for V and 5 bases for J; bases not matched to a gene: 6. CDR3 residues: CASSTGTGRETQYF. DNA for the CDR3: TGCGCCAGCAGCACAGGGACAGGGAGGGAGACCCAGTACTTC.

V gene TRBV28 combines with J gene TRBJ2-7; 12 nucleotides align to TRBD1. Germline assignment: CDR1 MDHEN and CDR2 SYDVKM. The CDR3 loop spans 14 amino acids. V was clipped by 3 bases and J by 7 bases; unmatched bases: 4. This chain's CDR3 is CASSLGQGAGEQYF. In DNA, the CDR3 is TGTGCCAGCAGTTTGGGACAGGGGGCGGGTGAGCAGTACTTC.

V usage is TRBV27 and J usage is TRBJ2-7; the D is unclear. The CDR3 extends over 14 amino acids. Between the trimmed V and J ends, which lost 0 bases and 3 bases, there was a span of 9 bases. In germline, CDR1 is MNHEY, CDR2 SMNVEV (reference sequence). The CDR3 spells CASSLSHLSYEQYF. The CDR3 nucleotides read TGTGCCAGCAGTTTATCCCACTTAAGCTACGAGCAGTACTTC.

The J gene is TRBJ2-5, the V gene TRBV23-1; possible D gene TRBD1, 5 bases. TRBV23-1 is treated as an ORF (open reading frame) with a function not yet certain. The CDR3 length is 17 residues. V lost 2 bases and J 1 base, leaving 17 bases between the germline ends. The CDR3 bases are TGCGCCAGCAGTCAAAGGTACAGGCTGACCCTCCAAGAGACCCAGTACTTC. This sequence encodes CASSQRYRLTLQETQYF.